This T cell receptor beta chain derives from a study of OX40 agonist ivuxolimab in advanced cancers. Turning to the study itself: The study treated patients with ivuxolimab, an agonistic anti-OX40 (CD134) antibody. Overall study findings and caveats: CD8+ T cells were the subset that, on average, had more expanded clones than CD4+. At doses 0.1 to 3.0 mg/kg, CD4+ and CD8+ clones expanded.

Details on this clone: Its antigen is not known.

Sequencing used immunoSEQ multiplex PCR; TCRdb keeps in-frame clones, though not all of them. The table shows around 63,000 clones, with about 80% occurring only once. CDR3 length: 15 residues. Trimming removed 5 bases at V and 7 bases at J, with 17 bases between. Germline V gene sequence: CDR1 SGHTA, CDR2 FQGNSA. The chain uses TRBV7-2 and TRBJ2-2, with D maybe TRBD1 (6 bases). The sample was CD4+ or CD8+ T cells sorted from blood, taken in a trial of the OX40 agonist ivuxolimab. This receptor was obtained from an adult with an advanced solid tumor such as melanoma, head and neck, liver or kidney cancer. This CDR3 reads CASSQNTGWGGELFF. The CDR3 coding sequence is TGTGCCAGCAGCCAAAACACAGGGTGGGGCGGGGAGCTGTTTTTT.